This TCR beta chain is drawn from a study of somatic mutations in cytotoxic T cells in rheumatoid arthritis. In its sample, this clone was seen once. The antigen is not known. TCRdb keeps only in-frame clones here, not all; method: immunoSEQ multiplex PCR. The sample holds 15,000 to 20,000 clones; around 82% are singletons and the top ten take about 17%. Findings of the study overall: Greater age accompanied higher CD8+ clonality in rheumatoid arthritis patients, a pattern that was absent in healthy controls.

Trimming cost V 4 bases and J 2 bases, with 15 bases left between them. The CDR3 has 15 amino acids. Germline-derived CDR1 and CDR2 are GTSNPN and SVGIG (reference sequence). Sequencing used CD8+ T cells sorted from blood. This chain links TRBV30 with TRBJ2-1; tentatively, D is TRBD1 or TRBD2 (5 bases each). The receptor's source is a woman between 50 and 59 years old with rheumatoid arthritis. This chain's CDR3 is CAWTHRDGPYNEQFF. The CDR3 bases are TGTGCCTGGACCCACCGGGACGGACCCTACAATGAGCAGTTCTTC.